This note documents a single T cell receptor beta chain sequence. Antigen: not known. These data are taken from a study of cytomegalovirus exposure and HLA in healthy donors. Findings and caveats of the study: In a later analysis, specific HLA alleles were associated with around 17,000 TCR beta sequences at a 0.05 false discovery rate.

CDR3 length equals 13 residues. The germline CDR1 and CDR2 sequences are MNHEY and SVGAGI. J lost 8 bases, V lost 7 bases, and 7 bases had no gene match. The donors comprised healthy bone marrow donors. Amplification used 60 Vbeta primers and 13 Jbeta primers. Authors' methods: A later analysis counted 80 million or so unique TCR beta chains, 9.5 million to 12 million shared. Produced via immunoSEQ multiplex PCR; TCRdb's table is partial and in-frame only. That table supplies the V and J calls and clone size; D and trimming were determined from the DNA. The sample includes some 190,000 clones, around four fifths of them seen just once.

This receptor was obtained from a boy younger than 10 in good health and CMV-seronegative. This sequence joins TRBV6-5 and TRBJ2-1; 8 bases are shared with TRBD2. Material: PBMCs. The CDR3 nucleotides are TGTGCCAGCATGGCGGGAGGAGGCGATGAGCAGTTCTTC. Encoded protein: CASMAGGGDEQFF.